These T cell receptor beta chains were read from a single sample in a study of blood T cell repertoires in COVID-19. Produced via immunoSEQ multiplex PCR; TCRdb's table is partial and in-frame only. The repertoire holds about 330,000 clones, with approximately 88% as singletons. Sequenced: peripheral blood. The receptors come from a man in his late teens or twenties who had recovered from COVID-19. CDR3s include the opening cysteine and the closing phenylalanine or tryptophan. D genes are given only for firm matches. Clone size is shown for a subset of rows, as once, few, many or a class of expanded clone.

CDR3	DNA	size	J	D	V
CASSLVETESPLHF	TGTGCCAGCAGCTTAGTTGAGACTGAATCACCCCTCCACTTT	.	TRBJ1-6	.	TRBV7-8
CASSGDRRNTEAFF	TGTGCCAGCAGCGGGGACAGGCGGAACACTGAAGCTTTCTTT	once	TRBJ1-1	TRBD1	TRBV5-4
CASSPGLAGEKSYNEQFF	TGTGCCAGCAGTCCGGGACTAGCGGGAGAGAAGTCCTACAATGAGCAGTTCTTC	.	TRBJ2-1	TRBD2	TRBV2
CASSGRTGLSEQYF	TGTGCCAGCAGCGGGAGGACAGGGCTTTCCGAGCAGTACTTC	.	TRBJ2-7	TRBD1	TRBV9
CSADSDYEQYF	TGCAGTGCCGATTCAGACTACGAGCAGTACTTC	.	TRBJ2-7	.	TRBV20-1
CATSDSKAGRDKNIQYF	TGTGCCACCAGTGATTCAAAGGCCGGGAGGGACAAAAACATTCAGTACTTC	medium-sized	TRBJ2-4	TRBD2	TRBV24-1
CASSYSVNRDTGELFF	TGTGCCAGCAGTTACTCGGTGAACAGGGACACCGGGGAGCTGTTTTTT	.	TRBJ2-2	.	TRBV6-5
CASSDGQSNEKLFF	TGCGCCAGCAGTGACGGACAGTCTAATGAAAAACTGTTTTTT	.	TRBJ1-4	.	TRBV10-1
CASSLTGVEAFF	TGTGCCAGCAGCCTGACAGGGGTTGAAGCTTTCTTT	.	TRBJ1-1	TRBD1	TRBV27
CASSPAGGWTGELFF	TGTGCCAGCAGCCCCGCGGGAGGGTGGACCGGGGAGCTGTTTTTT	.	TRBJ2-2	TRBD2	TRBV9
CASSEPGGRWHEQFF	TGTGCCAGCTCCGAACCGGGGGGACGGTGGCATGAGCAGTTCTTC	.	TRBJ2-1	TRBD2	TRBV27
CASRGTGNQPQHF	TGTGCCAGCAGGGGGACAGGGAATCAGCCCCAGCATTTT	few	TRBJ1-5	TRBD1	TRBV12-3/TRBV12-4
CASGLTYGSYNEQFF	TGTGCTAGTGGTTTGACTTATGGCTCCTACAATGAGCAGTTCTTC	.	TRBJ2-1	.	TRBV12-5
CASNLQGQGAGTEAFF	TGTGCCAGCAATCTGCAGGGACAGGGGGCTGGCACTGAAGCTTTCTTT	.	TRBJ1-1	TRBD1	TRBV2
CASSLNREYGELFF	TGTGCCAGCAGTTTAAACAGGGAATACGGGGAGCTGTTTTTT	once	TRBJ2-2	.	TRBV27
CASLSGSFHNEQFF	TGTGCCAGCTTAAGCGGGAGTTTTCACAATGAGCAGTTCTTC	.	TRBJ2-1	TRBD2	TRBV7-9
CASSLAGLSYEQYF	TGCGCCAGCAGCTTGGCCGGTCTGTCCTACGAGCAGTACTTC	.	TRBJ2-7	.	TRBV5-1
CASSSRIGDEQFF	TGTGCCAGCAGCTCCCGAATAGGGGATGAGCAGTTCTTC	.	TRBJ2-1	.	TRBV11-2
CASSLEGGGELFF	TGCGCCAGCAGCTTAGAGGGAGGCGGGGAGCTGTTTTTT	.	TRBJ2-2	.	TRBV5-1
CASSLVSVLTGGYTF	TGTGCCAGCAGCTTAGTATCAGTTTTGACAGGGGGCTACACCTTC	.	TRBJ1-2	TRBD1	TRBV7-2
CASKPTTPGVSYEQYF	TGTGCCAGCAAGCCGACAACACCAGGGGTCTCCTACGAGCAGTACTTC	.	TRBJ2-7	.	TRBV10-3
CASSSAGLSGYTF	TGCGCCAGCAGCTCGGCGGGGTTGAGTGGCTACACCTTC	.	TRBJ1-2	.	TRBV5-1
CSASLISGPYNEQFF	TGCAGTGCTAGTCTAATAAGCGGCCCCTACAATGAGCAGTTCTTC	.	TRBJ2-1	.	TRBV20-1
CASSPGGTNTEAFF	TGTGCCAGCAGCCCCGGGGGGACAAACACTGAAGCTTTCTTT	.	TRBJ1-1	.	TRBV6-2/TRBV6-3
CASSYGTGIGELFF	TGTGCCAGCAGTTACGGGACAGGGATCGGGGAGCTGTTTTTT	.	TRBJ2-2	TRBD1	TRBV6-2/TRBV6-3
CASSFPRGARMATQYF	TGTGCCAGCAGTTTCCCCCGGGGGGCGCGGATGGCTACGCAGTATTTT	.	TRBJ2-3	.	TRBV28
CASSISQASYGYTF	TGTGCCAGTAGTATAAGTCAGGCCAGCTATGGCTACACCTTC	.	TRBJ1-2	.	TRBV19
CASSGPQSFDRVASEQYF	TGCGCCAGCAGTGGGCCACAATCATTCGACAGGGTGGCCAGCGAGCAGTACTTC	.	TRBJ2-7	TRBD1	TRBV4-1
CASSPTGDTDTQYF	TGTGCCAGCAGCCCGACAGGGGACACAGATACGCAGTATTTT	.	TRBJ2-3	TRBD1	TRBV5-4
CASSLARESGEQYF	TGTGCCAGCAGCTTAGCCAGGGAAAGTGGCGAGCAGTACTTC	.	TRBJ2-7	.	TRBV7-2
CASSVQTEAFF	TGTGCCAGCAGCGTTCAAACTGAAGCTTTCTTT	.	TRBJ1-1	.	TRBV7-9
CASSPYRVNTEAFF	TGTGCCAGCAGCCCATACAGGGTGAACACTGAAGCTTTCTTT	.	TRBJ1-1	.	TRBV14
CASSFSGTGATEAFF	TGTGCCAGCAGCTTCTCCGGGACAGGGGCAACTGAAGCTTTCTTT	once	TRBJ1-1	TRBD1	TRBV7-2
CATKGGNNQPQHF	TGTGCCACCAAGGGAGGGAACAATCAGCCCCAGCATTTT	.	TRBJ1-5	.	TRBV24-1
CASSVGRGDEQYF	TGTGCCAGCAGTGTGGGGCGCGGCGACGAGCAGTACTTC	.	TRBJ2-7	.	TRBV13
CASSDPPPGQGVVDTQYF	TGTGCCAGCAGTGACCCCCCTCCGGGACAGGGCGTAGTAGATACGCAGTATTTT	few	TRBJ2-3	TRBD1	TRBV25-1
CAIRLKHTNYGYTF	TGTGCCATCCGACTTAAACATACTAACTATGGCTACACCTTC	.	TRBJ1-2	.	TRBV11-2